The T cell receptor (beta chain) described here comes from a study of blood T cell repertoires in COVID-19 (dated by TCRdb to 2018 to 2021). Study-level background: Collaborator samples came from the United States, Italy and Spain and covered acute and convalescent phases of COVID-19. The prospective study material was composed of cDNA or gDNA derived from T cells, B-cell-depleted T cells, or PBMCs. Subjects who had been exposed to COVID-19, were actively infected with it, or had recovered from it provided the deeply sampled blood TCRbeta repertoires that made up the dataset. The repertoires were released in a freely available public database meant as a resource for research on the immune response to SARS-CoV-2. The samples were drawn from the first 160 participants of the ongoing ImmuneRACE study and from over 950 subjects provided by 6 global collaborators. The sample metadata nearly always contained a de-identified subject ID, COVID-19 status, age in years and sex. Where available, HLA class I and class II types were obtained from metadata supplied by the sample provider rather than from assay-based typing. The paper's findings and limits, for the study overall: Clinical and demographic metadata were provided uncurated, with the amount varying by source and participant.

TCRbeta CDR3 regions were amplified from genomic DNA using the immunoSEQ Assay, a bias-controlled multiplex PCR. The authors' analysis ran thus. The number of nucleated cells in each sample was estimated from the amplification of reference gene primers within the assay. To quantify the absolute abundance of each unique TCRbeta CDR3 rearrangement, sequence reads were collapsed and filtered. For each sample, productive Simpson clonality was calculated as the square root of Simpson's diversity index over productive rearrangements. Here the immuneACCESS table is served through TCRdb, limited to in-frame sequences with V and J called. Missing clones are a known gap in these copies; in checked studies unresolved V genes cover under half, and the rest lacks a known reason. For V, J and clone size, that table is used; D and trimming come from the DNA. The sample profile shows around 71,000 clones; 65% to 90% of them were found once. The ten largest clones add up to 6.9% of the sample.

Of note for this clone: No cognate antigen has been identified for it. Base quality data are lacking; no much larger clone is found one base away.

One collaborating source in Seattle enrolled patients during active infection and followed them longitudinally through the course of disease. The collaborating institutions used their own protocols to collect whole blood in K2EDTA tubes. Collaborator samples were shipped for TCRbeta analysis as frozen whole blood, isolated PBMCs, or DNA extracted from either sample type. The sample consisted of peripheral blood. The TCR was taken from a young man with COVID-19, enrolled during active disease.

For the CDR3, the sequence is CASSPRGGSSGSEAFF. In nucleotide form, the sequence is TGTGCCAGCAGCCCCCGAGGAGGAAGTTCGGGCTCTGAAGCTTTCTTT. This sequence uses TRBV9 and TRBJ1-1; the D gene assignment is ambiguous. The CDR1 and CDR2 encoded by the germline V gene are SGDLS and YYNGEE. Trimming takes 4 bases from V and 6 bases from J, and the germline ends sit 22 bases apart. The CDR3 sequence holds 16 residues, the cysteine and phenylalanine included. Solely the CDR3 DNA is kept, with 48 bases framed from the first base.